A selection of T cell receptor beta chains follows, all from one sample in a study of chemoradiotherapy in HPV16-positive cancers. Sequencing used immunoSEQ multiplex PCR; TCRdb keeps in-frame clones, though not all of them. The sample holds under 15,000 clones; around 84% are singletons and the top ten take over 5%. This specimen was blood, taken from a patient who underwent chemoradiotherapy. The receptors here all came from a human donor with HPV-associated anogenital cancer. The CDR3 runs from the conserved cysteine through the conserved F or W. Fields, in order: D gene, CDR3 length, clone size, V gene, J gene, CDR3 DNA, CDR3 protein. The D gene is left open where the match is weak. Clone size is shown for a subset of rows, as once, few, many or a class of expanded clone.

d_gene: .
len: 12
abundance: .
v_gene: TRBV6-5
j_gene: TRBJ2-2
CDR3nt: TGTGCCAGCAGCCCTATGGGCGGGGAGCTGTTTTTT
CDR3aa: CASSPMGGELFF

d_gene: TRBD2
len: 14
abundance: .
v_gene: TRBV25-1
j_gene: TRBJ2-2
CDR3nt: TGTGCCAGCAGCGAAGGAACTAGCGGGACGGAGCTGTTTTTT
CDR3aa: CASSEGTSGTELFF

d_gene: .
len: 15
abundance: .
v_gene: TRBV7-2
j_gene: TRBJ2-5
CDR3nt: TGTGCCAGCAGCTTATCTGCTAGCTATGTGGAGACCCAGTACTTC
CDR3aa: CASSLSASYVETQYF

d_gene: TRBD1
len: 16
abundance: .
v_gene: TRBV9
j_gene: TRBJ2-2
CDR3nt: TGTGCCAGCAGCGTAGATGGGACAGGGCTTACCGGGGAGCTGTTTTTT
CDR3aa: CASSVDGTGLTGELFF

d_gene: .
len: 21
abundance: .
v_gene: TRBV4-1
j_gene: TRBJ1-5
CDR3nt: TGCGCCAGCAGCCAAGATTTATATTCCTGGCAAGATCCCTGGGGCAATCAGCCCCAGCATTTT
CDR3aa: CASSQDLYSWQDPWGNQPQHF

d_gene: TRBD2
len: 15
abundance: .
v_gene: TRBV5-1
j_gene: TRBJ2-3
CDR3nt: TGCGCCAGCAGCCGCATATCGGGGGGGCAAGATACGCAGTATTTT
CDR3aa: CASSRISGGQDTQYF

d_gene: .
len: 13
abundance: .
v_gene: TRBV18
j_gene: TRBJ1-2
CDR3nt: TGTGCCAGCTCACCTTCCAGGGAACTTGGCTACACCTTC
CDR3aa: CASSPSRELGYTF

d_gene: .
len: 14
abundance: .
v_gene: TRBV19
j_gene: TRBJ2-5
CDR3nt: TGTGCCAGTAGTATCTCATCGCAGGGCCAGACCCAGTACTTC
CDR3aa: CASSISSQGQTQYF

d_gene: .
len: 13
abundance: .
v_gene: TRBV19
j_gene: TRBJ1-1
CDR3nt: TGTGCCAGTAGTGCCGACACGAACACTGAAGCTTTCTTT
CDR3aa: CASSADTNTEAFF

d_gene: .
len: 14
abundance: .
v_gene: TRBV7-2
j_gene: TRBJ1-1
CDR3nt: TGTGCCAGCAGCTACAGGGCAGGAGACACTGAAGCTTTCTTT
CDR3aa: CASSYRAGDTEAFF

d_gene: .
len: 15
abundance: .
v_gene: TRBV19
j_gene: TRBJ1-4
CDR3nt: TGTGCCAGTAGTCCGCTGTGGGACGGCAATGAAAAACTGTTTTTT
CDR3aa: CASSPLWDGNEKLFF

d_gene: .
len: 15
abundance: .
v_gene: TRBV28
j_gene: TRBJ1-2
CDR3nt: TGTGCCAGCAGTTTAGGTCAGGGGACTAACTATGGCTACACCTTC
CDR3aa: CASSLGQGTNYGYTF

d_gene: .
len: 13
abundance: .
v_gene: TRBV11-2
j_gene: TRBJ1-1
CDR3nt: TGTGCCAGCAGCCCCACAAGCAACACTGAAGCTTTCTTT
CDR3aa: CASSPTSNTEAFF

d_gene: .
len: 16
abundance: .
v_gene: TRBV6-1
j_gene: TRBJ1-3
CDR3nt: TGTGCCAGCAGTGAAGGGGGGGGCGGCTCTGGAAACACCATATATTTT
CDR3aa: CASSEGGGGSGNTIYF

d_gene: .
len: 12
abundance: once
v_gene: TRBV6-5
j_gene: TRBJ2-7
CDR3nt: TGTGCCAGCAGTTACGGACCATACGAGCAGTACTTC
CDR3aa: CASSYGPYEQYF

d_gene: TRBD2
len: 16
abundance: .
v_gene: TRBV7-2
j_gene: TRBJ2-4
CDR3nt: TGTGCCAGCAGCCCGATCGGGGCGGGGGGTGGCGGCATTCAGTACTTC
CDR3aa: CASSPIGAGGGGIQYF

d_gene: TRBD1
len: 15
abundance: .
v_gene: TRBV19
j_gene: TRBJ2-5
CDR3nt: TGTGCCAGTAGTATGCTACAGGGGGTTCAAGAGACCCAGTACTTC
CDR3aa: CASSMLQGVQETQYF

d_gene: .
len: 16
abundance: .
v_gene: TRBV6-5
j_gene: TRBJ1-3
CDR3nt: TGTGCCAGCAGTTCGGGACGGAGTCTATCTGGAAACACCATATATTTT
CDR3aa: CASSSGRSLSGNTIYF

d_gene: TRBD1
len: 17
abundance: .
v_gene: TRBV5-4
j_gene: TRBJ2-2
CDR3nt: TGTGCCAGCAGCTTGGGGGGACAGACTCCGAACACCGGGGAGCTGTTTTTT
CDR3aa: CASSLGGQTPNTGELFF

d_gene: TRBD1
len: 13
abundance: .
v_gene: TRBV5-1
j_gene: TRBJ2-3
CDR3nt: TGCGCCAGCGGCCCCATACAGGGGAATACGCAGTATTTT
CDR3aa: CASGPIQGNTQYF

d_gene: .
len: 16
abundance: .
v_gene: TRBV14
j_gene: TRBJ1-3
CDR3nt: TGTGCCAGCAGCCAAGGGCTCCTAGGTGGCGGAAACACCATATATTTT
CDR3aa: CASSQGLLGGGNTIYF

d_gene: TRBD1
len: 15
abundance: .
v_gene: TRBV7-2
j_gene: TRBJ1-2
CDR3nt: TGTGCCAGCAGCTTAGAGGACAGGTCATACGGTGGCTACACCTTC
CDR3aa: CASSLEDRSYGGYTF

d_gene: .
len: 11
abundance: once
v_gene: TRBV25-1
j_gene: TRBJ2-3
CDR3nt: TGTGCCAGCAGTGTTGGAGATACGCAGTATTTT
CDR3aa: CASSVGDTQYF

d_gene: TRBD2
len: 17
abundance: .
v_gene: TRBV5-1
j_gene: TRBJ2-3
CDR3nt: TGCGCCAGCAGTGGGGGGGGAGCTACCTATGGCACAGATACGCAGTATTTT
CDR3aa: CASSGGGATYGTDTQYF

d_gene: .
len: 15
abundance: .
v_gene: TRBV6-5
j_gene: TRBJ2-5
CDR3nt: TGTGCCAGCAGTTACTCGAACAGCGATCGGGAGACCCAGTACTTC
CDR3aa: CASSYSNSDRETQYF

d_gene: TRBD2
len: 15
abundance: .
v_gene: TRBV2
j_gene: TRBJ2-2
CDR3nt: TGTGCCAGCAGAGGGACTAGCGGGGACACCGGGGAGCTGTTTTTT
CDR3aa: CASRGTSGDTGELFF

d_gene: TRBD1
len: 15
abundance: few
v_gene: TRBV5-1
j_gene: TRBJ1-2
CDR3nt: TGCGCCAGCAGCCGGGGACAGGGCGCTAACTATGGCTACACCTTC
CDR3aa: CASSRGQGANYGYTF

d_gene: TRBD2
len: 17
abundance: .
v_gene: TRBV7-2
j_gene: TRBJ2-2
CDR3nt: TGTGCCAGCAGCTCACTAGCGGTAGGAGAGGGGACCGGGGAGCTGTTTTTT
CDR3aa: CASSSLAVGEGTGELFF

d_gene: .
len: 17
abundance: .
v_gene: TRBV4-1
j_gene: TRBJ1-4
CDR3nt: TGCGCCAGCAGCCAAGATTGGGGGGCTCTGATCAGAGAAAAACTGTTTTTT
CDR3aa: CASSQDWGALIREKLFF

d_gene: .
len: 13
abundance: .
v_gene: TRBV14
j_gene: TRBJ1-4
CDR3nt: TGTGCCAGCAGCCAAGATTGGGGTGGGAAACTGTTTTTT
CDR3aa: CASSQDWGGKLFF

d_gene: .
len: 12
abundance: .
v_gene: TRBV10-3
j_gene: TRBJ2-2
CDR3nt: TGTGCCATCGGTCCCGGAGCCGGGGAGCTGTTTTTT
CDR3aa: CAIGPGAGELFF

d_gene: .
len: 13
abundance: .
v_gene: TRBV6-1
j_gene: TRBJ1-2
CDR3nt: TGTGCCAGCAGTGAATGGGCAGAGTATGGCTACACCTTC
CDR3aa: CASSEWAEYGYTF